The 20 T cell receptor beta chains below all came from one sample that was sequenced in a study of OX40 agonist ivuxolimab in advanced cancers. The library relied on the immunoSEQ multiplex PCR assay. In TCRdb, the immuneACCESS table is reduced to in-frame sequences with V and J assigned. These tables do not hold every clone; where another copy was compared, an unresolved V gene accounts for under half, and the others remain unexplained. For this sample there are about 53,000 clones; roughly 80% appear just once. Jointly, the top ten make up approximately 4.6% of the sample. The starting material was CD4+ or CD8+ T cells sorted from blood, obtained in a trial of the OX40 agonist ivuxolimab. These receptors all stem from an adult with an advanced solid tumor such as melanoma, head and neck, liver or kidney cancer.

V usage is TRBV10-2 and J usage is TRBJ2-7; TRBD2 might be the D (6 bases). The germline CDR1 and CDR2 sequences are WSHSY and SAAADI. Trimming took off 6 bases at V and 0 bases at J, with 12 bases between the two ends. CDR3 length equals 14 residues. The DNA for the CDR3 is TGCGCCAGCAGCCGAGACGGGAGCTCCTACGAGCAGTACTTC. Translation gives CASSRDGSSYEQYF.

The rearrangement uses TRBV29-1 and TRBJ2-1, with D possibly matching TRBD1 (6 bases). Per the germline V gene, CDR1 is SQVTM and CDR2 is ANQGSEA. Trimming took off 0 bases at V and 9 bases at J, with 15 bases between the two ends. The CDR3 is made up of 14 amino acids. CDR3 nucleotide sequence: TGCAGCGTTGAAGATCAAGCCGGACAGTCTGAGCAGTTCTTC. Translated, it gives CSVEDQAGQSEQFF.

The genes are TRBV7-9 and TRBJ1-4; D call uncertain. The CDR3 totals 13 residues. Germline V gene sequence: CDR1 SEHNR, CDR2 FQNEAQ (reference sequence). Trimming shortened V by 5 bases and J by 5 bases, and 9 bases separated the two germline ends. The CDR3 loop reads CASSRSWNEKLFF. In DNA form, the CDR3 reads TGTGCCAGCAGCCGGTCTTGGAATGAAAAACTGTTTTTT.

V gene TRBV6-1 combines with J gene TRBJ2-7; tentatively, D is TRBD2 (5 bases). In germline, CDR1 is MNHNS, CDR2 SASEGT. The CDR3 is 13 amino acids. Trimming removed 6 bases from V and 0 bases from J, with 9 bases in between. The CDR3 bases are TGTGCCAGCAGCGCGACTAACTCCTACGAGCAGTACTTC. Amino acids: CASSATNSYEQYF.

Within the sample, this clone is medium-sized. Written as DNA, the CDR3 is TGTGCCAGCTCGCAGGGTACAGGGCTCAATGAAAAACTGTTTTTT. Translation gives CASSQGTGLNEKLFF. This chain connects TRBV18 to TRBJ1-4; perhaps TRBD1 as D (6 bases). The V and J ends lost 6 bases and 5 bases respectively, with 16 bases between them. The germline CDR1 and CDR2 sequences are KGHSH and LQKENI. This CDR3 comprises 15 residues.

The chain uses TRBV15 and TRBJ1-3; D gene uncertain. The CDR3 runs 13 residues. The germline V and J ends were trimmed by 6 bases and 0 bases, with 6 bases remaining between them. Germline V gene sequence: CDR1 LNHNV, CDR2 YYDKDF (reference sequence). CDR3 DNA: TGTGCCACCAGTACGGACTCTGGAAACACCATATATTTT. Translated, it gives CATSTDSGNTIYF.

The rearrangement links TRBV6-1 to TRBJ1-2; 11 bases line up with TRBD1. J was trimmed by 4 bases and V by 3 bases; bases with no gene match: 7. This CDR3 is built from 16 residues. Germline lookup yields CDR1 MNHNS and CDR2 SASEGT. The CDR3 nucleotides are TGTGCCAGCAGTGATTTTCCGGGACAGGGGGTCTATGGCTACACCTTC. Encoded protein: CASSDFPGQGVYGYTF.

The V and J genes are TRBV19 and TRBJ1-2; no clear D. V was clipped by 5 bases and J by 2 bases, with 9 bases between them. The CDR3 length is 13 residues. Germline CDR1 reads LNHDA; CDR2 reads SQIVND (reference sequence). This CDR3 is CASSSSLNYGYTF. The CDR3 coding sequence is TGTGCCAGTAGTTCCAGCCTAAACTATGGCTACACCTTC.

The chain uses TRBV6-5 and TRBJ2-1; 11 bases are shared with TRBD2. J gave up 2 bases and V 6 bases, and 3 bases lay outside the gene matches. The CDR3 runs to 15 residues. CDR1 is MNHEY, CDR2 SVGAGI, per germline. CDR3 protein: CASRVAGGPYNEQFF. As DNA, the CDR3 is TGTGCCAGCAGGGTAGCGGGAGGGCCCTACAATGAGCAGTTCTTC.

This clone has a single count. J is TRBJ1-1 and V is TRBV7-2; D is perhaps TRBD1 (6 bases). Germline V gene lookup returns CDR1 SGHTA and CDR2 FQGNSA. CDR3 size: 15 residues. Trimming pared 0 bases from V and 1 base from J, leaving 9 bases between. The CDR3 DNA follows: TGTGCCAGCAGCTTAGCTGCAGGGGAGAACACTGAAGCTTTCTTT. Its translation: CASSLAAGENTEAFF.

The chain is built from TRBV28 and TRBJ2-3, with D possibly being TRBD1 (6 bases). The germline CDR1 and CDR2 sequences are MDHEN and SYDVKM. The V and J ends lost 6 bases and 0 bases respectively, with 13 bases between them. The CDR3 covers 15 residues. Here the CDR3 reads CASSFVRGSTDTQYF. The CDR3 DNA reads as TGTGCCAGCAGCTTCGTGAGGGGGAGCACAGATACGCAGTATTTT.

This clone was recorded a few times. The rearrangement uses TRBV7-9 and TRBJ2-3; 7 bases agree with TRBD1. With 5 bases clipped from V and 4 bases from J, the junction kept 3 bases outside the gene matches. From germline, CDR1 is SEHNR and CDR2 FQNEAQ (reference sequence). This CDR3 is built from 13 residues. The chain's CDR3 is CASSPRGPDTQYF. The CDR3 nucleotides read TGTGCCAGCAGCCCAAGGGGGCCAGATACGCAGTATTTT.

V gene TRBV6-1 combines with J gene TRBJ2-2, with TRBD2 matching over 12 bases. Germline lookup yields CDR1 MNHNS and CDR2 SASEGT. V was clipped by 6 bases and J by 4 bases; unmatched bases: 0. The CDR3 extends over 14 amino acids. The chain's CDR3 is CASRLAGGTGELFF. The CDR3 DNA reads TGTGCCAGCAGACTAGCGGGAGGCACCGGGGAGCTGTTTTTT.

The chain employs TRBV19 and TRBJ2-3, with a weak D call TRBD1 (5 bases). In germline, CDR1 is LNHDA, CDR2 SQIVND (reference sequence). The length of the CDR3 is 16 residues. V was shortened by 6 bases and J by 1 base, with 17 bases between the two germline ends. The CDR3 is CASSQQSGWGTDTQYF. The CDR3 DNA follows: TGTGCCAGTAGCCAACAATCAGGGTGGGGCACAGATACGCAGTATTTT.

The V gene is TRBV15, the J gene TRBJ2-2; 7 positions match TRBD2. J lost 2 bases, V lost 8 bases, and 5 bases had no gene match. Per the germline V gene, CDR1 is LNHNV and CDR2 is YYDKDF (reference sequence). The CDR3 sequence is 14 residues long. The CDR3 DNA is TGTGCCACCCGGGGAGGGATTAACACCGGGGAGCTGTTTTTT. Translation gives CATRGGINTGELFF.

This chain connects TRBV11-2 to TRBJ2-5, with D possibly matching TRBD1 (6 bases). CDR1 is SGHAT and CDR2 is FQNNGV in the germline V gene. The CDR3 runs to 13 residues. The V gene lost 5 bases and the J gene lost 2 bases, with 9 bases spanning the gap. CDR3 in amino acids: CASSQGNQETQYF. The CDR3 nucleotides read TGTGCCAGCAGCCAGGGGAATCAAGAGACCCAGTACTTC.

V usage is TRBV19 and J usage is TRBJ2-7, with TRBD2 matching 12 bases. The CDR3 loop spans 15 amino acids. Germline-derived CDR1 and CDR2 are LNHDA and SQIVND (reference sequence). V was pared by 3 bases and J by 6 bases, with 6 bases of the junction left unmatched. DNA of the CDR3: TGTGCCAGTAGTATCATACTAGCGGGAGGAGGCGAGCAGTACTTC. Amino acid sequence: CASSIILAGGGEQYF.

V and J are TRBV7-2 and TRBJ2-7; D is undetermined. V lost 5 bases and J 4 bases, leaving 12 bases between the germline ends. CDR1 and CDR2 from the germline V gene are SGHTA and FQGNSA. This CDR3 spans 13 amino acids. CDR3 coding DNA: TGTGCCAGCAGCCCCCGACTCCTATACGAGCAGTACTTC. Protein sequence: CASSPRLLYEQYF.

The V gene is TRBV2, the J gene TRBJ2-1, with D hard to call. The CDR3 sequence is 11 residues long. Germline-derived CDR1 and CDR2 are SNHLY and FYNNEI. V lost 6 bases and J lost 4, with 4 bases in between. The DNA for the CDR3 is TGTGCCAGCAGGCCGTACAATGAGCAGTTCTTC. Translation gives CASRPYNEQFF.

V gene TRBV7-2 combines with J gene TRBJ2-2; TRBD2 agrees at 7 bases. J lost 2 bases, V lost 5 bases, and 8 bases had no gene match. Germline assignment: CDR1 SGHTA and CDR2 FQGNSA. The CDR3 has 16 amino acids. The CDR3 DNA follows: TGTGCCAGCAGCCGCCGGATAGCGGGTAACACCGGGGAGCTGTTTTTT. It is translated as CASSRRIAGNTGELFF.